This record concerns one TCR beta chain sequence. These data come from a study of response to subunit inactivated influenza vaccine. The CDR3 sequence is 14 residues long. V lost 2 bases, J lost 7 bases, and 4 bases stayed unmatched. Germline values: CDR1 MDHEN, CDR2 SYDVKM. Using its own MiXCR run on the RT-PCR reads, TCRdb lists one record per CDR3 protein. Of about 570,000 distinct CDR3 sequences listed, approximately 11% were seen once; the top ten hold roughly 9.6%. This same sample was also part of a study on T cells expressing NK-cell markers. That paper adds: It was by 5'RACE template switching with UMIs that TCR beta cDNA was made. These clonotypes additionally ranked first within the CD3+CD56-NKG2C+ fraction of a few donors.

The source material was PBMCs from blood, sampled on the day of vaccination. V and J are TRBV28 and TRBJ1-4, with 7 bases aligning to TRBD1. This TCR came from a man aged 50-59 years who received an inactivated influenza vaccine. CDR3 coding DNA: TGTGCCAGCAGTTTAAACAGGGGCCTTGAAAAACTGTTTTTT. Encoded protein: CASSLNRGLEKLFF.